The 4 T cell receptor beta chains listed next were all sequenced from one sample in a study of T cell responses to AZD1222 COVID-19 vaccine. Assay used: immunoSEQ multiplex PCR; TCRdb lists only in-frame clones, some missing. The sample has under 90,000 clones; approximately 85% are singletons. This sample comprised peripheral blood, obtained 28 days after the second AZD1222 dose. These TCRs come from an adult who received the AZD1222 COVID-19 vaccine.

The genes are TRBV5-3 and TRBJ2-5, with a tentative D call TRBD1 (6 bases). TRBV5-3 is an ORF, with its function uncertain. Trimming removed 0 bases at V and 5 bases at J, with 11 bases between. The CDR3 length is 14 residues. CDR3 bases: TGTGCCAGAAGCTTGGTTTGCAGGGGTGAGACCCAGTACTTC. Residues: CARSLVCRGETQYF.

V gene TRBV9 combines with J gene TRBJ2-7; D is unresolved. Germline-derived CDR1 and CDR2 are SGDLS and YYNGEE. V lost 4 bases, J lost 1 base, and 12 bases lay in between. The CDR3 spans 14 residues. The CDR3 bases are TGTGCCAGCAGCCCCCCAGACAAATCCTACGAGCAGTACTTC. It translates to CASSPPDKSYEQYF.

This clone was seen just once. The DNA of the CDR3 is TGTGCCAGTAAGCGGACTAGCGGTCCTAGCACAGATACGCAGTATTTT. As protein: CASKRTSGPSTDTQYF. The chain couples TRBV19 to TRBJ2-3; 10 bases map to TRBD2. V lost 7 bases and J lost 0; bases outside the gene matches: 7. Germline CDR1 reads LNHDA; CDR2 reads SQIVND (reference sequence). This CDR3 comprises 16 residues.

The chain links TRBV27 to TRBJ2-7; a weak D match, TRBD2 (5 bases). Trimming left V 2 bases short and J 7 bases short, with 15 bases between. The V gene's germline CDR1 is MNHEY and CDR2 SMNVEV (reference sequence). The CDR3 covers 14 residues. CDR3 in DNA: TGTGCCAGCAGTTTAAATCTTCCGCCGGGGGAGCAGTACTTC. It is translated as CASSLNLPPGEQYF.